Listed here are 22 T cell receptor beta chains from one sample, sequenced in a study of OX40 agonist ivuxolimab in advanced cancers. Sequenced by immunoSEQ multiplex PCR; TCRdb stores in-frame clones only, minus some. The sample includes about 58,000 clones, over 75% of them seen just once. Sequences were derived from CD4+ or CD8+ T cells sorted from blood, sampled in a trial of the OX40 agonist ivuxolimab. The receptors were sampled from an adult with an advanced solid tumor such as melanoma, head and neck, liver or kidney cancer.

The CDR3, as DNA: TGCGCCAGCAGCTTGGACAGGGAAGCCAAAAACATTCAGTACTTC. Its protein product is CASSLDREAKNIQYF. The chain recombines TRBV5-1 with TRBJ2-4; tentatively, D is TRBD1 (6 bases). Germline V gene lookup returns CDR1 SGHRS and CDR2 YFSETQ. V was clipped by 0 bases and J by 0 bases, with 7 bases between them. This CDR3 region has 15 residues.

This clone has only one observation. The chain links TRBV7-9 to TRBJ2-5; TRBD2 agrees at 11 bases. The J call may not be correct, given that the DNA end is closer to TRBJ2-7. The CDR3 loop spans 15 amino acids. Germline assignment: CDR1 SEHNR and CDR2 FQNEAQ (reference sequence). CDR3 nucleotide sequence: TGTGCCAGCAGCCCCCGACTAGCGGGACCCTACGAGCAGTACTTC. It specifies CASSPRLAGPYEQYF.

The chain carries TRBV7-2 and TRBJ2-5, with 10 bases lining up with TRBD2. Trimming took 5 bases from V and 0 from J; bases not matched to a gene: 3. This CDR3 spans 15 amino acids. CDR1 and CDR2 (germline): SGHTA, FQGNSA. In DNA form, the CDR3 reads TGTGCCAGCAGCCTGACTAGCGGGTACCAAGAGACCCAGTACTTC. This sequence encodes CASSLTSGYQETQYF.

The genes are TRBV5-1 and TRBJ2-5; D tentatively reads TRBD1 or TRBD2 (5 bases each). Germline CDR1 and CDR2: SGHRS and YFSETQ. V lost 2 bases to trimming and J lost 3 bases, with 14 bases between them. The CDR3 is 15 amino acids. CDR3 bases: TGCGCCAGCAGCTTAGCAGGGCGGGTGGAAGAGACCCAGTACTTC. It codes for CASSLAGRVEETQYF. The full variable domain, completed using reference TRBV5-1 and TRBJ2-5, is KAGVTQTPRYLIKTRGQQVTLSCSPISGHRSVSWYQQTPGQGLQFLFEYFSETQRNKGNFPGRFSGRQFSNSRSEMNVSTLELGDSALYLCASSLAGRVEETQYFGPGTRLLVL.

The CDR3 spells CAWSVIGGGETQYF. Written as DNA, the CDR3 is TGTGCCTGGAGTGTAATAGGGGGCGGGGAGACCCAGTACTTC. This sequence joins TRBV30 and TRBJ2-5, with 7 bases lining up with TRBD1. The ends lost 0 bases at V and 5 bases at J; junction bases unmatched: 6. This CDR3 is 14 amino acids long. Germline lookup yields CDR1 GTSNPN and CDR2 SVGIG (reference sequence).

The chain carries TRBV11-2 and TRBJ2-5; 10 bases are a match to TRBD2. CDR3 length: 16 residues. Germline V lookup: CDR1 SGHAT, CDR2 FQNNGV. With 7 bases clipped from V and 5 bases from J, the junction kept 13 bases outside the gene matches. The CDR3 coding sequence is TGTGCCAGCAACTTTACTAGCGGGACCGGTGGGGAGACCCAGTACTTC. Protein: CASNFTSGTGGETQYF.

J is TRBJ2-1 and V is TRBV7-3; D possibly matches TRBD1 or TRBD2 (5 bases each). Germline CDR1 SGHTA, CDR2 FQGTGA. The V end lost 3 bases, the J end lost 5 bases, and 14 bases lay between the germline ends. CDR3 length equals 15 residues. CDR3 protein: CASSFTGTLHNEQFF. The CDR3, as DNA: TGTGCCAGCAGCTTTACCGGGACCCTACACAATGAGCAGTTCTTC.

Here the CDR3 DNA reads TGTGCCAGCAGTGCCAGGGGGCGCGGGGAAAAACTGTTTTTT. It translates to CASSARGRGEKLFF. This rearrangement joins TRBV6-5 to TRBJ1-4, with 8 nucleotides matching TRBD1. The CDR3 spans 14 residues. Losses at the gene ends were 5 bases for V and 8 bases for J; bases not matched to a gene: 7. CDR1 and CDR2 (germline): MNHEY, SVGAGI.

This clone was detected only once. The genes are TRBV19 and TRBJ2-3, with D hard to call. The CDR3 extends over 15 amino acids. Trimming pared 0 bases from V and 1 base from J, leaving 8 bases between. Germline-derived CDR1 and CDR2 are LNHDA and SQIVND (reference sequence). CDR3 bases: TGTGCCAGTAGTATAGAGGGGAAGGGCACAGATACGCAGTATTTT. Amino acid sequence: CASSIEGKGTDTQYF.

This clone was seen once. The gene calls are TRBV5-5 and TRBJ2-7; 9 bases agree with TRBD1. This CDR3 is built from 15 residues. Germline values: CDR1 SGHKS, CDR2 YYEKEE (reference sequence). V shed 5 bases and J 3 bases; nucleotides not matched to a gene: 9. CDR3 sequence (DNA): TGTGCCAGCAGGCGCGACAGGGGGACCGACTACGAGCAGTACTTC. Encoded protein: CASRRDRGTDYEQYF. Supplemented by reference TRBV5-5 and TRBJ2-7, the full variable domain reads DAGVTQSPTHLIKTRGQQVTLRCSPISGHKSVSWYQQVLGQGPQFIFQYYEKEERGRGNFPDRFSARQFPNYSSELNVNALLLGDSALYLCASRRDRGTDYEQYFGPGTRLTVT.

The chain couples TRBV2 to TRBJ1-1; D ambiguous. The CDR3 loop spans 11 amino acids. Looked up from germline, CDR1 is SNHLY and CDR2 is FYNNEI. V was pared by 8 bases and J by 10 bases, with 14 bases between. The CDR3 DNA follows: TGTGCCAGCGGCCCCAAGCTTGTAGCTTTCTTT. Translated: CASGPKLVAFF.

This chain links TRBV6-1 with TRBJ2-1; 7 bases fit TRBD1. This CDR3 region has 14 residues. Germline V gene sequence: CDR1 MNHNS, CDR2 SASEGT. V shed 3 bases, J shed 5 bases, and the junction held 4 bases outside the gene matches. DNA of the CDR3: TGTGCCAGCAGTGATGGGACAGCACACAATGAGCAGTTCTTC. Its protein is CASSDGTAHNEQFF.

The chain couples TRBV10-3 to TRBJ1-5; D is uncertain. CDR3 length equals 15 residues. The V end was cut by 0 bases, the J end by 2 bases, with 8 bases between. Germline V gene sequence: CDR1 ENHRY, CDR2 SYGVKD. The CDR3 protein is CAISESTVRNQPQHF. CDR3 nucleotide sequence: TGTGCCATCAGTGAGTCAACAGTACGCAATCAGCCCCAGCATTTT.

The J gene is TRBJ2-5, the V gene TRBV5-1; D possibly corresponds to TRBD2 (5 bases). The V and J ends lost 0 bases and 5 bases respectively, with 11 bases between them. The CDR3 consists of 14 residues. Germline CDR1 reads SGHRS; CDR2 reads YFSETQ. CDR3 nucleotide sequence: TGCGCCAGCAGCTTGGACAGTTCGGGGGAGACCCAGTACTTC. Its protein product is CASSLDSSGETQYF. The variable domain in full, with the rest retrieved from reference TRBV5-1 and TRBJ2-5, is KAGVTQTPRYLIKTRGQQVTLSCSPISGHRSVSWYQQTPGQGLQFLFEYFSETQRNKGNFPGRFSGRQFSNSRSEMNVSTLELGDSALYLCASSLDSSGETQYFGPGTRLLVL.

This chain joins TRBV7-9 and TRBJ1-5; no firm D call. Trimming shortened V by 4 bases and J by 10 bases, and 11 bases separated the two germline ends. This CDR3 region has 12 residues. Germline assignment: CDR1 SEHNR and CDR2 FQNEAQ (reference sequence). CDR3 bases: TGTGCCAGCAGCTCTAACGATAGACCCCAGCATTTT. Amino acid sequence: CASSSNDRPQHF.

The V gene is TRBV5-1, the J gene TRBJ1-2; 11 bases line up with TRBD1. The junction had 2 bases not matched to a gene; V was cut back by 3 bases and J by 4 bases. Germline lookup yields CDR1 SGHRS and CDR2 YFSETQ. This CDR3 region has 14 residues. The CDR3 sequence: CASSSGTGGYGYTF. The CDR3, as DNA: TGCGCCAGCAGCTCCGGGACAGGGGGCTATGGCTACACCTTC. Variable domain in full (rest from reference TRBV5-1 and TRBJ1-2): KAGVTQTPRYLIKTRGQQVTLSCSPISGHRSVSWYQQTPGQGLQFLFEYFSETQRNKGNFPGRFSGRQFSNSRSEMNVSTLELGDSALYLCASSSGTGGYGYTFGSGTRLTVV.

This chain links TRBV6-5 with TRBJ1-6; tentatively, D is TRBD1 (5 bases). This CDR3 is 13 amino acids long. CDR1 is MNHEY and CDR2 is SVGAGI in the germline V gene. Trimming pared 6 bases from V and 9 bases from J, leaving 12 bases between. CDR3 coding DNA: TGTGCCAGCAGGGGCAGGGTTGGTTCACCCCTCCACTTT. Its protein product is CASRGRVGSPLHF.

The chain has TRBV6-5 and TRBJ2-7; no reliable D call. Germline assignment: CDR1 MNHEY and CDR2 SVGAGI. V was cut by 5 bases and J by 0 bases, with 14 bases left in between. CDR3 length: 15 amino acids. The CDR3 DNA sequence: TGTGCCAGCAGTACCTGGACGGCGAGCTCCTACGAGCAGTACTTC. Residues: CASSTWTASSYEQYF.

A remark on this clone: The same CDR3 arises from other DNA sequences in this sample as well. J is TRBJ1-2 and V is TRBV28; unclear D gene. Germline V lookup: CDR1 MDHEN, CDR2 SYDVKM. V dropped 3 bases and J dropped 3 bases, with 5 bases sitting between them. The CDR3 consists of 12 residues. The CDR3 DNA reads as TGTGCCAGCAGTTTGTCGGACTATGGCTACACCTTC. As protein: CASSLSDYGYTF.

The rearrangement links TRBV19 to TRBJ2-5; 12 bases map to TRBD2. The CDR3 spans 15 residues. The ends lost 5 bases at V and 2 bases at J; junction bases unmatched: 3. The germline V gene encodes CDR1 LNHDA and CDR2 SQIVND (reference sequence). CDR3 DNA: TGTGCCAGTAGTCGACTAGCGGGAGAGCAAGAGACCCAGTACTTC. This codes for CASSRLAGEQETQYF.

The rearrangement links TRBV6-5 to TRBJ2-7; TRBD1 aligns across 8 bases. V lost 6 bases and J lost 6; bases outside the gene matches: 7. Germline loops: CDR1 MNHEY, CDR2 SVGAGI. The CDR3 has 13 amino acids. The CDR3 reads CASRRSTGGEQYF. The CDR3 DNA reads TGTGCCAGCAGAAGGAGCACAGGGGGCGAGCAGTACTTC.

The CDR3 protein is CASSGTGSYEQYF. The CDR3 coding sequence is TGTGCCAGTTCCGGGACAGGGTCCTACGAGCAGTACTTC. The genes are TRBV28 and TRBJ2-7, with 9 bases matching TRBD1. This CDR3 has 13 amino acids. After removal of 9 bases from V and 1 base from J, the junction contained 4 bases not matched to a gene. Germline V gives CDR1 MDHEN, CDR2 SYDVKM.